This T cell receptor (beta chain) was sequenced in a study of control samples from healthy donors and cancer patients. Clones were sequenced by immunoSEQ multiplex PCR, and TCRdb holds only the in-frame ones, with some missing. The repertoire has roughly 130,000 clones, approximately 94% of them found once; the top ten carry 1.5% to 2%. This clone has a single count. Trimming took off 2 bases at V and 6 bases at J, with 5 bases between the two ends. This CDR3 contains 12 residues. Germline CDR1 is LGHDT and CDR2 is YNNKEL (reference sequence). The chain links TRBV3-1 (or the pseudogene TRBV3-2) to TRBJ1-5; D remains ambiguous. This TCR came from a man between 50 and 59 years old with head and neck cancer. Sequences were obtained from PBMCs. As DNA, the CDR3 is TGTGCCAGCAGCCAAAGGAGTCAGCCCCAGCATTTT. Its translation is CASSQRSQPQHF.